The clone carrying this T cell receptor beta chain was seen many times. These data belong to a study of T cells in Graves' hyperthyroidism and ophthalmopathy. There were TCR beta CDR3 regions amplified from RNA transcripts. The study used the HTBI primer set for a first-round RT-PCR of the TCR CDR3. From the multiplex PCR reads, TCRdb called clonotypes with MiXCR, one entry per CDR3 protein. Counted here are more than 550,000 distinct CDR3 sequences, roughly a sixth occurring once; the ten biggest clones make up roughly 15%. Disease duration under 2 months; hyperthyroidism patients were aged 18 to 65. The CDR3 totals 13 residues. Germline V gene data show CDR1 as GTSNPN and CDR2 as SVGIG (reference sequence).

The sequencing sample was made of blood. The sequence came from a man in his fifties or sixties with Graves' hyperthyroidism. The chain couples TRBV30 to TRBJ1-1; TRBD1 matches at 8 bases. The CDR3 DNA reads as TGTGCGCTCACAGGGGGTTTGAACACTGAAGCTTTCTTT. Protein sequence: CALTGGLNTEAFF.